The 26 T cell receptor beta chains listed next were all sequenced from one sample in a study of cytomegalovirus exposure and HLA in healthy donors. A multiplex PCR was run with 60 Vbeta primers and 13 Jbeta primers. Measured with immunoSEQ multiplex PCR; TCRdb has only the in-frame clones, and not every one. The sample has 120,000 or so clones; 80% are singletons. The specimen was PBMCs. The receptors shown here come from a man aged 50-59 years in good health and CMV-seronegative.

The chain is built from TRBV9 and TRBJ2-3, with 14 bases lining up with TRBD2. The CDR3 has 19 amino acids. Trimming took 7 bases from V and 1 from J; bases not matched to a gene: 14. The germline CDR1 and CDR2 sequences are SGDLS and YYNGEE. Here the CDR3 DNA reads TGTGCCAGCTCTCTACAAACCGGGACTAGCGGGAGAGGCACAGATACGCAGTATTTT. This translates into CASSLQTGTSGRGTDTQYF.

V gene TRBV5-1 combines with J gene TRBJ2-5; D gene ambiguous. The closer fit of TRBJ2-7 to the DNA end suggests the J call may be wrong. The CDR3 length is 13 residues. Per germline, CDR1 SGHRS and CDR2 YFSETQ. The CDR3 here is CASSLLPVYEQYF. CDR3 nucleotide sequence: TGCGCCAGCAGCTTGTTGCCGGTTTACGAGCAGTACTTC.

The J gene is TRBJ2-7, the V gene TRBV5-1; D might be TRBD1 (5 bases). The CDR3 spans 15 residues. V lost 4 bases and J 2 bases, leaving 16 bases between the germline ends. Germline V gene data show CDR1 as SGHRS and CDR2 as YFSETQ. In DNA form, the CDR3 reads TGCGCCAGCAGCCCTCCATCCGACAGTCCCTACGAGCAGTACTTC. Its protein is CASSPPSDSPYEQYF.

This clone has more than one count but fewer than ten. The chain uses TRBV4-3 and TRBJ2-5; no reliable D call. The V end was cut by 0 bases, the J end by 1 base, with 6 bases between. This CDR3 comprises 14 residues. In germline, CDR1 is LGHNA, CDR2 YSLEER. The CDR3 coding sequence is TGCGCCAGCAGCCAAGACTACGGCCAAGAGACCCAGTACTTC. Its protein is CASSQDYGQETQYF.

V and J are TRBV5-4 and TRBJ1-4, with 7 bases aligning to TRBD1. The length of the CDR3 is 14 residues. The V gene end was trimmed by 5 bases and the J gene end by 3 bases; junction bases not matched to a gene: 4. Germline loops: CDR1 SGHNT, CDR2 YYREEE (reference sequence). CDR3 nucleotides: TGTGCCAGCAGTTTGACAGGGCCTAATGAAAAACTGTTTTTT. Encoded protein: CASSLTGPNEKLFF.

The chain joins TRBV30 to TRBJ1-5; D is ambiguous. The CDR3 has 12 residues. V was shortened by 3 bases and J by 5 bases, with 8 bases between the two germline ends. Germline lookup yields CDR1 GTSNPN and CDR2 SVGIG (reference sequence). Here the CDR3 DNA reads TGTGCCTGGAGCCTGTCAGATCAGCCCCAGCATTTT. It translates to CAWSLSDQPQHF.

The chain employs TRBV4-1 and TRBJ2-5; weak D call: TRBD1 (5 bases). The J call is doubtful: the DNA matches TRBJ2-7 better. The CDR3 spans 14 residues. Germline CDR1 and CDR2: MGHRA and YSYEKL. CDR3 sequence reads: CASSLRTGTDEQYF. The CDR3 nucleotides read TGCGCCAGCAGCCTTCGTACAGGTACCGACGAGCAGTACTTC.

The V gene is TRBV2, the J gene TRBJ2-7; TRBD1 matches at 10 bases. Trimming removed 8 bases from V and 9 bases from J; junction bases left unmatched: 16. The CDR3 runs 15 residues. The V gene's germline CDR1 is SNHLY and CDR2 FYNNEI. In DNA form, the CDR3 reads TGTGCCAGCGGGGAGACAGGGGGCGGATCGGGGGGGCAGTACTTC. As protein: CASGETGGGSGGQYF.

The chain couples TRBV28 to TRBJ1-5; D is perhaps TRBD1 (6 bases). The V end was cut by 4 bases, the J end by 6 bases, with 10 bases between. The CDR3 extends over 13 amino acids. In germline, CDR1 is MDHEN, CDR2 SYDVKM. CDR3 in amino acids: CASSSPDSQPQHF. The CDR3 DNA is TGTGCCAGCAGTTCCCCGGACAGTCAGCCCCAGCATTTT.

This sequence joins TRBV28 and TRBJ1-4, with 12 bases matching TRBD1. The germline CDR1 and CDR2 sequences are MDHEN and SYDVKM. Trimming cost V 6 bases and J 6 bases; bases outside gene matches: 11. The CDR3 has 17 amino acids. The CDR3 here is CASSPIGDRGPDEKLFF. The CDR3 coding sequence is TGTGCCAGCAGCCCGATAGGGGACAGGGGGCCTGATGAAAAACTGTTTTTT.

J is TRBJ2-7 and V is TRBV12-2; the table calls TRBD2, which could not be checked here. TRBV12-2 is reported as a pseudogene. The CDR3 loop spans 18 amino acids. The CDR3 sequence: CASRLGPPQGGLGNEQYF. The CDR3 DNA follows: TGTGCAAGTCGCTTAGGGCCCCCCCAGGGAGGGCTTGGGAACGAGCAGTACTTC.

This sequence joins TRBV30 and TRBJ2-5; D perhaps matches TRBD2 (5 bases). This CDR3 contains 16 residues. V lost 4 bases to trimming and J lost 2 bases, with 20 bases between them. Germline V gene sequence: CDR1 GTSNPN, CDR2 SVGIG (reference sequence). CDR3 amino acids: CAWKRGSPLSQETQYF. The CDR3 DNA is TGTGCCTGGAAACGAGGGAGCCCCCTGTCACAAGAGACCCAGTACTTC.

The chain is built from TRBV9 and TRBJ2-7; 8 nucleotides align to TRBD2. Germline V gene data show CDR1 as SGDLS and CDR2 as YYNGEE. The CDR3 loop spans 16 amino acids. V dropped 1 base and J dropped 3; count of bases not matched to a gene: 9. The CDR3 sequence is CASSVNPLAVNYEQYF. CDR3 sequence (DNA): TGTGCCAGCAGCGTAAACCCACTAGCGGTCAACTACGAGCAGTACTTC.

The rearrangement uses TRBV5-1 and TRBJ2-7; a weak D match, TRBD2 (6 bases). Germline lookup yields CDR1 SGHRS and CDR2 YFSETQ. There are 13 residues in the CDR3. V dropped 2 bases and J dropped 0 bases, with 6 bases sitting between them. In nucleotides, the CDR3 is TGCGCCAGCAGCTTCGGGAGCTCCTACGAGCAGTACTTC. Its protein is CASSFGSSYEQYF.

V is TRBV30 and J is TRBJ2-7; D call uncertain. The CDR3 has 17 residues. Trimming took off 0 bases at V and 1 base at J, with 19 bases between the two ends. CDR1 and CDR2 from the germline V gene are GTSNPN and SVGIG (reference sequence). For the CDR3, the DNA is TGTGCCTGGAGTGTACTGTTCCGAGGCTTCGGATCCTACGAGCAGTACTTC. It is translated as CAWSVLFRGFGSYEQYF.

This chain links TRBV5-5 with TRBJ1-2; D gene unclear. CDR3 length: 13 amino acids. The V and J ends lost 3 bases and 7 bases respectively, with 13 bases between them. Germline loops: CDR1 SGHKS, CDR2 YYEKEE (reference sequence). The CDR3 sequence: CASSSGSRSGYTF. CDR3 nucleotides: TGTGCCAGCAGCTCGGGAAGTCGTAGTGGCTACACCTTC.

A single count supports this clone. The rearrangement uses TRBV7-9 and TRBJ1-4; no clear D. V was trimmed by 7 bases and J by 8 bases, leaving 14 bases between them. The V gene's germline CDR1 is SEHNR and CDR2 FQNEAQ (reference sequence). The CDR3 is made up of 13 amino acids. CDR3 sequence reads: CASTPSEYEKLFF. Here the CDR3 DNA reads TGTGCCAGCACCCCGTCGGAGTACGAAAAACTGTTTTTT.

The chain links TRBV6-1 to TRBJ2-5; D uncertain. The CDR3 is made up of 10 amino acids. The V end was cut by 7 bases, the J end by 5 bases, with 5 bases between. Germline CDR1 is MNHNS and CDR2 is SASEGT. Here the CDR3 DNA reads TGTGCCAGCATCCTGGAGACCCAGTACTTC. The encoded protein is CASILETQYF.

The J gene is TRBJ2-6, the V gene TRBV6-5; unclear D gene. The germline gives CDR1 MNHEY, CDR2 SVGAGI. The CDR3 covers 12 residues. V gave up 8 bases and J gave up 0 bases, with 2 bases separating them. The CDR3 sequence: CASLSGANVLTF. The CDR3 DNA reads TGTGCCAGCCTCTCTGGGGCCAACGTCCTGACTTTC.

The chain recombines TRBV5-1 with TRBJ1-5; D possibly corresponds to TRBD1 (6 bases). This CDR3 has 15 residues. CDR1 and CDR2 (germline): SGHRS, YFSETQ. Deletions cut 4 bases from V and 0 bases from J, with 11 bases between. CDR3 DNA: TGCGCCAGCAGCCTGACGGACAGTAGCAATCAGCCCCAGCATTTT. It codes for CASSLTDSSNQPQHF.

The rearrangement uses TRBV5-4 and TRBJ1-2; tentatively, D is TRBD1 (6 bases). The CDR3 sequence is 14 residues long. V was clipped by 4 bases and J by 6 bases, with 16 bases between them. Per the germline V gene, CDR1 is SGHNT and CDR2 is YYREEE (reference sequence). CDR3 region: CASSIPQGLNGYTF. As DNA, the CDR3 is TGTGCCAGCAGCATACCACAGGGTCTCAATGGCTACACCTTC. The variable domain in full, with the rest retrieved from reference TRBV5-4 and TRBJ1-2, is ETGVTQSPTHLIKTRGQQVTLRCSSQSGHNTVSWYQQALGQGPQFIFQYYREEENGRGNFPPRFSGLQFPNYSSELNVNALELDDSALYLCASSIPQGLNGYTFGSGTRLTVV.

This CDR3 is CASSLRSQASSEQFF. CDR3 coding DNA: TGTGCCAGCAGCCTCCGAAGTCAGGCTAGCTCTGAGCAGTTCTTC. The chain is built from TRBV7-9 and TRBJ2-1; D possibly corresponds to TRBD2 (5 bases). The CDR3 extends over 15 amino acids. Per the germline V gene, CDR1 is SEHNR and CDR2 is FQNEAQ (reference sequence). With 5 bases removed from V and 9 bases from J, the gap between germline ends came to 20 bases. The whole variable domain, filled in from reference TRBV7-9 and TRBJ2-1, reads DTGVSQNPRHKITKRGQNVTFRCDPISEHNRLYWYRQTLGQGPEFLTYFQNEAQLEKSRLLSDRFSAERPKGSFSTLEIQRTEQGDSAMYLCASSLRSQASSEQFFGPGTRLTVL.

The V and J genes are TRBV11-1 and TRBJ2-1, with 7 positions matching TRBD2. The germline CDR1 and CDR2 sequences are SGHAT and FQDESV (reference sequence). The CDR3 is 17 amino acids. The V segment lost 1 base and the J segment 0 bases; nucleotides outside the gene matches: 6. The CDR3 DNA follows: TGTGCCAGCAGCTTAGTGGGGCGGGGGAGCTCCTACAATGAGCAGTTCTTC. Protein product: CASSLVGRGSSYNEQFF.

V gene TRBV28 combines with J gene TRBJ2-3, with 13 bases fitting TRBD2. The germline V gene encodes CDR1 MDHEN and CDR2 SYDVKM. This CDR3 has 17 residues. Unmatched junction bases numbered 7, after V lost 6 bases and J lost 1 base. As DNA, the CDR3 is TGTGCCAGCAGATCGGGAGGACTAGCGGGGGGCACAGATACGCAGTATTTT. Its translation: CASRSGGLAGGTDTQYF.

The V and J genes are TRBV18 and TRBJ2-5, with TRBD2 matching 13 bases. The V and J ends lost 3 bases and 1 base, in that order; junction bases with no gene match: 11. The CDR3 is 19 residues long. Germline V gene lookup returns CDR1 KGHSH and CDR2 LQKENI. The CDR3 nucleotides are TGTGCCAGCTCACCTGATTGGACTAGCGGGAGATTGGTCCAAGAGACCCAGTACTTC. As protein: CASSPDWTSGRLVQETQYF.

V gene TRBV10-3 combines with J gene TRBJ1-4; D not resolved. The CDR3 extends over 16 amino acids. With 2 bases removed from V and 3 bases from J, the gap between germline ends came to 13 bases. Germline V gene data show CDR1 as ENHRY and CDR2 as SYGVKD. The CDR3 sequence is CAISEEGLWPNEKLFF. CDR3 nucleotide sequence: TGTGCCATCAGTGAGGAGGGTTTGTGGCCTAATGAAAAACTGTTTTTT.